This entry lists 7 T cell receptor beta chains sequenced from one sample in a study of blood T cell repertoires in COVID-19. Profiling relied on immunoSEQ multiplex PCR, and the TCRdb table lists in-frame clones only, not all of them. This table has a few hundred thousand clones, approximately 80% appearing once. Sequencing was carried out using peripheral blood. All receptors come from a woman under 30 with acute or convalescent COVID-19.

This chain connects TRBV6-5 to TRBJ2-1; D unresolved. Germline V CDR1 and CDR2: MNHEY, SVGAGI. Trimming cost V 5 bases and J 1 base, with 9 bases left between them. The CDR3 loop spans 14 amino acids. CDR3 sequence (DNA): TGTGCCAGCAGTCACAGATCGTCCTACAATGAGCAGTTCTTC. Residues: CASSHRSSYNEQFF.

The V call is TRBV30, the J call TRBJ1-5; 8 bases match TRBD1. V lost 5 bases and J lost 7; bases outside the gene matches: 10. The germline V gene encodes CDR1 GTSNPN and CDR2 SVGIG (reference sequence). The CDR3 extends over 14 amino acids. CDR3 amino acids: CAWALGQGKQPQHF. The CDR3 DNA is TGTGCCTGGGCGCTAGGACAGGGAAAACAGCCCCAGCATTTT.

The rearrangement links TRBV4-3 to TRBJ1-1; 9 bases fit TRBD1. The CDR3 runs 15 residues. In germline, CDR1 is LGHNA, CDR2 YSLEER. J gave up 3 bases and V 3 bases, and 5 bases lay outside the gene matches. The CDR3 bases are TGCGCCAGCAGCCAGGGGACAGGGTTGGACACTGAAGCTTTCTTT. It encodes CASSQGTGLDTEAFF.

The rearrangement uses TRBV6-5 and TRBJ2-7, with 7 bases that match TRBD1. The V gene end was trimmed by 7 bases and the J gene end by 2 bases; junction bases not matched to a gene: 5. This CDR3 spans 13 amino acids. Per the germline V gene, CDR1 is MNHEY and CDR2 is SVGAGI. CDR3 amino acids: CASIPQGAYEQYF. CDR3 in DNA: TGTGCCAGCATCCCCCAGGGGGCCTACGAGCAGTACTTC.

J is TRBJ1-1 and V is TRBV6-4; D call uncertain. The CDR3 runs to 13 residues. Trimming took 2 bases from V and 1 from J, leaving 5 bases between them. Germline V gene lookup returns CDR1 MRHNA and CDR2 SNTAGT. For the CDR3, the DNA is TGTGCCAGCAGTGACAGAGAGAACACTGAAGCTTTCTTT. Its translation is CASSDRENTEAFF.

A few counts support this clone. This chain links TRBV7-9 with TRBJ2-5, with D possibly TRBD2 on 5 matching bases. Deletions cut 5 bases from V and 0 bases from J, with 13 bases between. Germline CDR1 and CDR2: SEHNR and FQNEAQ (reference sequence). The CDR3 runs 15 residues. CDR3 in DNA: TGTGCCAGCAGCCCCGGTGGGCGGGACCAAGAGACCCAGTACTTC. Its protein product is CASSPGGRDQETQYF.

This clone was seen only once. This sequence joins TRBV23-1 and TRBJ1-1, with 9 bases lining up with TRBD1. TRBV23-1 is identified as an open reading frame with a role that is uncertain. This CDR3 is built from 17 residues. The ends lost 0 bases at V and 1 base at J; junction bases unmatched: 6. CDR3 loop: CASSQSSPTGGNTEAFF. CDR3 bases: TGCGCCAGCAGTCAATCGAGCCCGACAGGGGGGAACACTGAAGCTTTCTTT.